Each of the 2 T cell receptor beta chains below was sequenced from the same sample in a study of radiotherapy plus CTLA-4 blockade in lung cancer. Data came from immunoSEQ multiplex PCR; TCRdb stores just in-frame clones and leaves some out. Of approximately 94,000 clones listed, 82% were seen once; the top ten hold roughly 25%. The sample here was peripheral blood, taken from a patient treated with radiotherapy plus ipilimumab. All receptors come from a human donor with non-small cell lung cancer that progressed on radiotherapy plus ipilimumab.

This chain connects TRBV27 to TRBJ2-3; no firm D call. This CDR3 has 13 amino acids. The germline V gene has CDR1 MNHEY and CDR2 SMNVEV (reference sequence). V lost 1 base and J 1 base, leaving 3 bases between the germline ends. The CDR3 bases are TGTGCCAGCAGTTTATATGGCACAGATACGCAGTATTTT. It translates to CASSLYGTDTQYF.

The chain joins TRBV10-1 to TRBJ2-2; tentatively, D is TRBD1 or TRBD2 (5 bases each). Per the germline V gene, CDR1 is WNHNN and CDR2 is SYGVQD (reference sequence). Trimming stripped 0 bases from V and 6 bases from J, with 8 bases between. CDR3 length equals 14 residues. The CDR3 loop is CASSESGGAGELFF. The CDR3 nucleotides read TGCGCCAGCAGTGAGTCTGGGGGAGCCGGGGAGCTGTTTTTT.